What follows are 10 T cell receptor beta chains derived from one specimen sequenced in a study of T cell repertoires in cytomegalovirus infection. TCRdb fed the reads into MiXCR, producing one record per CDR3 protein. The sample shows 900,000 to 950,000 distinct CDR3 sequences, 31% of them seen only once. What these receptors recognize is not known. Sample: cultured CD8+ T cells from PBMCs, taken from culture after CMV antigen stimulation. Every receptor here comes from a human donor in good health (CMV status not recorded). Some clones in this sample may be carry-over from other donors' samples.

The chain couples TRBV7-9 to TRBJ1-2; the D is unclear. V was clipped by 5 bases and J by 4 bases, with 17 bases between them. Germline CDR1 SEHNR, CDR2 FQNEAQ (reference sequence). The CDR3 consists of 15 residues. The CDR3 sequence is CASSIPGSSVYGYTF. The CDR3 DNA sequence: TGTGCCAGCAGCATTCCTGGGAGTTCCGTCTATGGCTACACCTTC.

This clonotype was picked up a small number of times. The rearrangement uses TRBV20-1 and TRBJ1-6, with 7 bases lining up with TRBD1. Losses at the gene ends were 3 bases for V and 1 base for J; bases not matched to a gene: 9. Germline V gene data show CDR1 as DFQATT and CDR2 as SNEGSKA (reference sequence). This CDR3 spans 17 amino acids. The CDR3: CSASDRDTVSYNSPLHF. The CDR3 region has the DNA TGCAGTGCTAGCGACAGGGATACAGTTTCCTATAATTCACCCCTCCACTTT.

V gene TRBV29-1 combines with J gene TRBJ1-5; tentative D call: TRBD1 (5 bases). V was shortened by 0 bases and J by 6 bases, with 6 bases between the two germline ends. The CDR3 runs 12 residues. Germline values: CDR1 SQVTM, CDR2 ANQGSEA. CDR3 nucleotide sequence: TGCAGCGTTGAAGAGGGGGGTCAGCCCCAGCATTTT. It yields the protein CSVEEGGQPQHF. Using reference TRBV29-1 and TRBJ1-5 for the parts outside the CDR3, the full variable domain is SAVISQKPSRDICQRGTSLTIQCQVDSQVTMMFWYRQQPGQSLTLIATANQGSEATYESGFVIDKFPISRPNLTFSTLTVSNMSPEDSSIYLCSVEEGGQPQHFGDGTRLSIL.

This clonotype was counted once. The J gene is TRBJ2-2, the V gene TRBV27; the match to TRBD1 covers 8 bases. The CDR3 covers 17 residues. Trimming took 4 bases from V and 3 from J; bases not matched to a gene: 10. Looked up from germline, CDR1 is MNHEY and CDR2 is SMNVEV (reference sequence). DNA of the CDR3: TGTGCCAGCAGTTATAATCCAGGGGGCGGAGACACCGGGGAGCTGTTTTTT. It yields the protein CASSYNPGGGDTGELFF.

The genes are TRBV28 and TRBJ1-1; TRBD1 agrees at 8 bases. Germline assignment: CDR1 MDHEN and CDR2 SYDVKM. The CDR3 is made up of 11 amino acids. V shed 5 bases, J shed 14 bases, and the junction held 7 bases outside the gene matches. The CDR3 region is CASSLDRGCFF. For the CDR3, the DNA is TGTGCCAGCAGTCTCGACAGGGGATGCTTCTTT.

The V and J genes are TRBV6-2 or TRBV6-3 and TRBJ1-1; D remains unclear. Germline loops: CDR1 MNHEY, CDR2 SVGEGT. This CDR3 comprises 13 residues. With 4 bases removed from V and 5 bases from J, the gap between germline ends came to 11 bases. The CDR3 DNA follows: TGTGCCAGCAGTTCCTGGGGAATGACTGAAGCTTTCTTT. It specifies CASSSWGMTEAFF.

This clonotype was observed a few times. The rearrangement joins TRBV12-3 or TRBV12-4 to TRBJ2-1; 8 nucleotides agree with TRBD2. V lost 3 bases and J lost 5; bases outside the gene matches: 6. The CDR3 has 15 residues. CDR3 sequence: CASSLTGGGDNEQFF. Written as DNA, the CDR3 is TGTGCCAGCAGTTTGACCGGGGGGGGGGACAATGAGCAGTTCTTC.

The chain recombines TRBV7-8 with TRBJ2-5; TRBD1 matches at 7 bases. The germline gives CDR1 SGHVS, CDR2 FQNEAQ. The trim removed 5 bases at V and 4 bases at J, leaving 10 bases unmatched. The CDR3 covers 15 residues. As DNA, the CDR3 is TGTGCCAGCAGCGAAAGACAGGGAGTTGGAGAGACCCAGTACTTC. Protein: CASSERQGVGETQYF.

There are many counts of this clonotype. The chain carries TRBV27 and TRBJ1-1; weak D call: TRBD1 (5 bases). There are 14 residues in the CDR3. Germline CDR1 MNHEY, CDR2 SMNVEV (reference sequence). Trimming shortened V by 7 bases and J by 4 bases, and 16 bases separated the two germline ends. The CDR3 DNA follows: TGTGCCAGCAAGCTCCGGGACCGGCTCACTGAAGCTTTCTTT. Residues: CASKLRDRLTEAFF.

The chain couples TRBV7-6 to TRBJ2-7; D not resolved. This CDR3 has 14 residues. V was cut by 2 bases and J by 2 bases, with 10 bases left in between. Germline CDR1 is SGHVS and CDR2 is FNYEAQ. The CDR3 nucleotides read TGTGCCAGCAGCTTAATCTACGGAACCTACGAGCAGTACTTC. It yields the protein CASSLIYGTYEQYF.